This T cell receptor beta chain was profiled in a study of CD8+CD57+ T cells in acquired aplastic anemia. Note on this clonotype: The antigen remains unidentified. A single base separates this from a much larger clone, so it may be a read error.

Points from the study as a whole: Fewer than 35 sequences, all CD8+ CDR3, were shared between patients and controls.

Investigators profiled TCR beta VDJ and CDR3 from genomic DNA template. MiXCR, applied by TCRdb to the reads, yields one record per CDR3 protein. This table holds hundreds of thousands of distinct CDR3 sequences, around a third found once. Sequencing was done on patients that had shown CD8+CD57+ cell expansion by flow cytometry. Sample: sorted CD4+, CD8+, or CD8+CD57+ T cells (not recorded which) from PBMCs. The sequence was collected from a human donor with aplastic anemia.

This CDR3 reads CASSLPGQGLNNSPLHF. DNA of the CDR3: TGTGCCAGCAGCCTCCCGGGGCAGGGGCTCAATAATTCACCCCTCCACTTT. This sequence joins TRBV7-6 and TRBJ1-6; D might be TRBD1 (6 bases). V was cut by 5 bases and J by 5 bases, with 19 bases left in between. CDR1 SGHVS and CDR2 FNYEAQ come from the germline V gene. CDR3 length: 17 amino acids.